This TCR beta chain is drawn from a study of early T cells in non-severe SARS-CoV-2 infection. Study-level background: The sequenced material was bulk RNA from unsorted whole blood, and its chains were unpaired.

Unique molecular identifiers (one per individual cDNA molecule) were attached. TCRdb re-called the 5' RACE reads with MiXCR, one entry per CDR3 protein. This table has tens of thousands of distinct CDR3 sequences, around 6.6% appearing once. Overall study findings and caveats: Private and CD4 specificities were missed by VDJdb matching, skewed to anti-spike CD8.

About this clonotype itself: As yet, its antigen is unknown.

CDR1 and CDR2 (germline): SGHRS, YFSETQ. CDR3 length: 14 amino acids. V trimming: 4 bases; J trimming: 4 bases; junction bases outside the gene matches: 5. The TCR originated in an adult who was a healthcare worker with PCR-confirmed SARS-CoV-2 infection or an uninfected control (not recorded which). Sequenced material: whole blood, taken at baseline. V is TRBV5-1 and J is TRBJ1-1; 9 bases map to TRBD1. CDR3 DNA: TGCGCCAGCAGCATAAACAGGGGGCTCACTGAAGCTTTCTTT. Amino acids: CASSINRGLTEAFF. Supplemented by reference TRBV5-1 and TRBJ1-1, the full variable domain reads KAGVTQTPRYLIKTRGQQVTLSCSPISGHRSVSWYQQTPGQGLQFLFEYFSETQRNKGNFPGRFSGRQFSNSRSEMNVSTLELGDSALYLCASSINRGLTEAFFGQGTRLTVV.